The 16 T cell receptor beta chains listed next were all sequenced from one sample in a study of cytomegalovirus exposure and HLA in healthy donors. Sequencing used immunoSEQ multiplex PCR; TCRdb keeps in-frame clones, though not all of them. This sample has about 220,000 clones, with under 95% found just once. Sequenced sample: PBMCs. These receptors all stem from a woman aged 18-35 years in good health and CMV-seronegative.

The CDR3 spells CASSLWSSGRATEQFF. Here the CDR3 DNA reads TGTGCCAGCAGTTTATGGTCTAGCGGGAGGGCCACTGAGCAGTTCTTC. V usage is TRBV27 and J usage is TRBJ2-1, with TRBD2 identical over 12 bases. The CDR3 has 16 residues. V lost 1 base to trimming and J lost 9 bases; unmatched junction nucleotides: 7. Per the germline V gene, CDR1 is MNHEY and CDR2 is SMNVEV (reference sequence).

With respect to this clone: One end of the junction does not line up with germline, which may come from a read error. The chain recombines TRBV7-7 with TRBJ1-4, with TRBD1 matching over 7 bases. Germline CDR1 and CDR2: SSHAT and FNYEAQ (reference sequence). This CDR3 contains 15 residues. DNA of the CDR3: TGTGCTAGCAGCTTCCAGGGGGGTGCTAATGAAAAACTGTTTTTT. Its protein is CASSFQGGANEKLFF.

The chain couples TRBV6-5 to TRBJ1-5, with D unclear. The CDR3 covers 13 residues. Trimming left V 6 bases short and J 3 bases short, with 9 bases between. Germline loops: CDR1 MNHEY, CDR2 SVGAGI. The CDR3 protein is CASRRGNNQPQHF. CDR3 nucleotides: TGTGCCAGCAGGAGAGGAAACAATCAGCCCCAGCATTTT.

This clone appeared once. The chain links TRBV9 to TRBJ2-1, with D tentatively TRBD2 (6 bases). Germline CDR1 reads SGDLS; CDR2 reads YYNGEE. The CDR3 spans 13 residues. Deletions cut 6 bases from V and 3 bases from J, with 10 bases between. As DNA, the CDR3 is TGTGCCAGCACTCCGGGAGTCTACAATGAGCAGTTCTTC. It translates to CASTPGVYNEQFF.

The V call is TRBV2, the J call TRBJ1-1; 9 nucleotides agree with TRBD1. Germline CDR1 SNHLY, CDR2 FYNNEI. Unmatched junction bases numbered 5, after V lost 7 bases and J lost 8 bases. CDR3 size: 12 residues. The CDR3 region is CASTNRGLEAFF. The DNA for the CDR3 is TGTGCCAGCACCAACAGGGGGCTCGAAGCTTTCTTT.

The table lists this clone with a few counts. The chain combines TRBV18 with TRBJ1-5; D might be TRBD1 (5 bases). Per the germline V gene, CDR1 is KGHSH and CDR2 is LQKENI. V was clipped by 1 base and J by 6 bases, with 13 bases between them. The CDR3 sequence is 15 residues long. The CDR3 loop reads CASSPRGDGSQPQHF. The CDR3 bases are TGTGCCAGCTCACCACGTGGGGACGGGAGTCAGCCCCAGCATTTT.

This chain links TRBV9 with TRBJ1-1; weak D call: TRBD1 (5 bases). Germline V gives CDR1 SGDLS, CDR2 YYNGEE. V was pared by 4 bases and J by 1 base, with 14 bases between. The CDR3 loop spans 15 amino acids. For the CDR3, the DNA is TGTGCCAGCAGCCCTCGGCAGGGTGGGAACACTGAAGCTTTCTTT. It translates to CASSPRQGGNTEAFF.

The gene calls are TRBV5-5 and TRBJ1-4, with 9 positions matching TRBD1. Trimming cost V 4 bases and J 5 bases; bases outside gene matches: 9. This CDR3 has 16 residues. Germline V gives CDR1 SGHKS, CDR2 YYEKEE (reference sequence). The CDR3 region has the DNA TGTGCCAGCAGCGCCAGGACAGGGGACGGAAATGAAAAACTGTTTTTT. The encoded protein is CASSARTGDGNEKLFF.

J is TRBJ2-7 and V is TRBV15; D perhaps matches TRBD1 (5 bases). This CDR3 has 15 residues. V lost 2 bases to trimming and J lost 1 base, with 12 bases between them. CDR1 and CDR2 (germline): LNHNV, YYDKDF (reference sequence). CDR3 sequence: CATSRNPTASYEQYF. The CDR3 bases are TGTGCCACCAGCAGAAACCCGACAGCATCCTACGAGCAGTACTTC.

The rearrangement uses TRBV28 and TRBJ2-1, with D possibly matching TRBD2 (5 bases). CDR1 is MDHEN and CDR2 is SYDVKM in the germline V gene. V dropped 2 bases and J dropped 4 bases, with 9 bases sitting between them. The CDR3 loop spans 14 amino acids. CDR3 DNA sequence: TGTGCCAGCAGTTTAACCGGGAATTACAATGAGCAGTTCTTC. Its protein product is CASSLTGNYNEQFF.

Worth noting for this clone: Other DNA sequences of this sample code for an identical CDR3. The V call is TRBV7-2, the J call TRBJ1-5, with D unclear. The ends were cut back, 2 bases at V and 4 bases at J, with 3 bases in the middle. This CDR3 spans 12 amino acids. Germline V gives CDR1 SGHTA, CDR2 FQGNSA. Here the CDR3 reads CASSLPNQPQHF. CDR3 DNA sequence: TGTGCCAGCAGCTTACCAAATCAGCCCCAGCATTTT.

This clone was recorded once. The gene calls are TRBV7-8 and TRBJ2-7, with a tentative D call TRBD2 (5 bases). The CDR3 totals 16 residues. V was cut by 3 bases and J by 0 bases, with 15 bases left in between. Germline V gives CDR1 SGHVS, CDR2 FQNEAQ. CDR3 DNA: TGTGCCAGCAGCTTTAGGCGGGTGGGCAGCTCCTACGAGCAGTACTTC. This sequence encodes CASSFRRVGSSYEQYF.

This chain uses TRBV15 with TRBJ2-1; D is perhaps TRBD1 (5 bases). V lost 6 bases to trimming and J lost 7 bases, with 10 bases between them. CDR3 length equals 12 residues. Germline V gene data show CDR1 as LNHNV and CDR2 as YYDKDF (reference sequence). This CDR3 reads CATSSQENEQFF. The CDR3 DNA reads as TGTGCCACCAGTTCACAGGAGAATGAGCAGTTCTTC.

CDR3 loop: CASSEGDASYEQYF. The CDR3 DNA reads TGTGCCAGCAGCGAGGGGGACGCGAGCTACGAGCAGTACTTC. This rearrangement joins TRBV9 to TRBJ2-7, with a weak D call TRBD1 (6 bases). With 3 bases removed from V and 3 bases from J, the gap between germline ends came to 13 bases. CDR1 SGDLS and CDR2 YYNGEE come from the germline V gene. The CDR3 loop spans 14 amino acids.

This rearrangement joins TRBV4-1 to TRBJ2-3; TRBD2 matches 11 bases. The CDR3 runs 18 residues. Germline assignment: CDR1 MGHRA and CDR2 YSYEKL. The V segment lost 1 base and the J segment 4 bases; nucleotides outside the gene matches: 10. CDR3 residues: CASSQARLGTSGADTQYF. Here the CDR3 DNA reads TGCGCCAGCAGCCAAGCGCGTCTAGGGACTAGCGGCGCAGATACGCAGTATTTT.

Only one count was recorded for this clone. CDR3 nucleotide sequence: TGTGCCAGCAGATTCGGGTATCAGCCCCAGCATTTT. Translation: CASRFGYQPQHF. V usage is TRBV28 and J usage is TRBJ1-5; D ambiguous. The CDR3 consists of 12 residues. Per germline, CDR1 MDHEN and CDR2 SYDVKM. The V and J ends lost 6 bases and 5 bases respectively, with 8 bases between them.